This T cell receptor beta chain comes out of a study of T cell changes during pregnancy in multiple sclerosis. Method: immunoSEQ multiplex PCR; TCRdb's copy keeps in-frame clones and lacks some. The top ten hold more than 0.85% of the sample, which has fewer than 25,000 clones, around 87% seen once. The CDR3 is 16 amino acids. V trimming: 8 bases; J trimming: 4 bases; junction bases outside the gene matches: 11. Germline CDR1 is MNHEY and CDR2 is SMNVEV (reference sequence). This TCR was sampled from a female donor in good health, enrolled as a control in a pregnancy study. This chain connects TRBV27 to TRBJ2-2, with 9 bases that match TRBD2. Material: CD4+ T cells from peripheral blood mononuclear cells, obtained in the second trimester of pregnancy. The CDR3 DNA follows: TGTGCCAGCGGTCCCCGTAGCGGGAGATCCACCGGGGAGCTGTTTTTT. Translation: CASGPRSGRSTGELFF.